This T cell receptor (beta chain) comes out of a study of cytotoxic CD8 clonotypes in ibrutinib-treated CLL. Background on the study: Complete response was seen in 2 patients and partial in roughly 25; about twelve progressed and around 14 stayed remitted after a median roughly six years. Study-level points and caveats: Samples from sustained-remission and progressing patients were taken at different times.

The protocol was immunoSEQ multiplex PCR, while the TCRdb copy is restricted to in-frame clones and leaves out a portion. Seen here are roughly 170,000 clones, about 80% observed once, and the top ten hold about 4.5%. V was shortened by 0 bases and J by 0 bases, with 8 bases between the two germline ends. The CDR3 length is 16 residues. The germline V gene has CDR1 MGHRA and CDR2 YSYEKL. Remarks on this clone: Its specificity is unknown.

The V gene is TRBV4-1, the J gene TRBJ1-4; D is undetermined. The receptor comes from a human donor with chronic lymphocytic leukemia. Source: PBMCs, taken after 24 months of ibrutinib treatment. CDR3 residues: CASSQDWAATNEKLFF. Written as DNA, the CDR3 is TGCGCCAGCAGCCAAGATTGGGCAGCAACTAATGAAAAACTGTTTTTT.